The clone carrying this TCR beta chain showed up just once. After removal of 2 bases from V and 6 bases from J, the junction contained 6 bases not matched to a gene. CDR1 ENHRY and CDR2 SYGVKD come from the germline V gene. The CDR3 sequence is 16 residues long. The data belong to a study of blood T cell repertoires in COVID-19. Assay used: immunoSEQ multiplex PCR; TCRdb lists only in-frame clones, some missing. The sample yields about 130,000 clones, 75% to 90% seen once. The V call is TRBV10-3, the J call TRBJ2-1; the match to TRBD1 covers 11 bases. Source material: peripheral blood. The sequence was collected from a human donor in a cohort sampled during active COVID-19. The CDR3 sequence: CAISERGGTGGNEQFF. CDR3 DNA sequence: TGTGCCATCAGTGAGCGGGGAGGGACAGGGGGCAATGAGCAGTTCTTC.